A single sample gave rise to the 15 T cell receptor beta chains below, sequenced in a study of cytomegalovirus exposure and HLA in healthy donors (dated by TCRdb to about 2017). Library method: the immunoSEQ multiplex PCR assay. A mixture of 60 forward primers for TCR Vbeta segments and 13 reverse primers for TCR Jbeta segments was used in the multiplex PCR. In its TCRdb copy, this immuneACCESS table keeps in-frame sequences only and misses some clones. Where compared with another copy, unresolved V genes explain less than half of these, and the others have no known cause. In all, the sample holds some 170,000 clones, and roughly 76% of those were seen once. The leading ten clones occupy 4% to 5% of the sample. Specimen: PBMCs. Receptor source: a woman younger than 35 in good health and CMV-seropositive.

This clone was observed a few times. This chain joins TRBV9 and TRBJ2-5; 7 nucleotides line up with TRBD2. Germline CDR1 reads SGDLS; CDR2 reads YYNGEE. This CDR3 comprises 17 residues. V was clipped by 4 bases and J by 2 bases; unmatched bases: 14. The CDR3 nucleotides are TGTGCCAGCAGCCCCCCCGGGGCTAGCGGATTACAAGAGACCCAGTACTTC. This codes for CASSPPGASGLQETQYF.

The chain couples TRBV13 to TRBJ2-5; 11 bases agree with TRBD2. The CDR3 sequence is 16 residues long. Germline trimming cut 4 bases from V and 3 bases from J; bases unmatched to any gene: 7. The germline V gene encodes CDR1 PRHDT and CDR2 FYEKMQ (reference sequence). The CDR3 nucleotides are TGTGCCAGCAGCTACAGGACTAGCGGGCCTGAAGAGACCCAGTACTTC. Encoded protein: CASSYRTSGPEETQYF.

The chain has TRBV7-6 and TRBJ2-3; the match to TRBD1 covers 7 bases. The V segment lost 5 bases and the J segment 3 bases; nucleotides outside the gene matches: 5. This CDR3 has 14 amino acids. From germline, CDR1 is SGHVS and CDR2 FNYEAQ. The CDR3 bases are TGTGCCAGCAGCCATCACAGGGGAACAGATACGCAGTATTTT. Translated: CASSHHRGTDTQYF.

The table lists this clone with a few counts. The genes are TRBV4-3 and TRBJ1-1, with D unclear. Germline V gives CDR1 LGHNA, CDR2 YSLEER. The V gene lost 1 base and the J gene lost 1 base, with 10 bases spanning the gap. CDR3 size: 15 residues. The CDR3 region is CASSQGLRGNTEAFF. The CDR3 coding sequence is TGCGCCAGCAGCCAAGGGCTACGGGGGAACACTGAAGCTTTCTTT.

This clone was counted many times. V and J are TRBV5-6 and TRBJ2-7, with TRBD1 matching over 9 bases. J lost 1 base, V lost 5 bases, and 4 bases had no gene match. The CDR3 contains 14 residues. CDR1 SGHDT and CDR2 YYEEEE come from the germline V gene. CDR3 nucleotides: TGTGCCAGCAGACCCGGGACAGGGTCCTACGAGCAGTACTTC. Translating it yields CASRPGTGSYEQYF. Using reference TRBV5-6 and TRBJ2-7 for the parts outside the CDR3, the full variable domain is DAGVTQSPTHLIKTRGQQVTLRCSPKSGHDTVSWYQQALGQGPQFIFQYYEEEERQRGNFPDRFSGHQFPNYSSELNVNALLLGDSALYLCASRPGTGSYEQYFGPGTRLTVT.

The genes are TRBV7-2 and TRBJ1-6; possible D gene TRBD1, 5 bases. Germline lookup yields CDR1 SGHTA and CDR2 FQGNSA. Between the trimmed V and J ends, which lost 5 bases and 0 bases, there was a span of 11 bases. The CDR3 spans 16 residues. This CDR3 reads CASSPRQSSYNSPLHF. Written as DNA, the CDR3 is TGTGCCAGCAGCCCCCGACAGAGCTCCTATAATTCACCCCTCCACTTT.

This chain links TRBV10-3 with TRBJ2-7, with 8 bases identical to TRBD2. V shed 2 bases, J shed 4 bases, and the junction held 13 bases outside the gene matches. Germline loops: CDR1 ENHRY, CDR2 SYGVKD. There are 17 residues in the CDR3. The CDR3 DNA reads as TGTGCCATCAGTGAGCGGGTAGCGGGGAACTCGGGGTACGAGCAGTACTTC. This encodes CAISERVAGNSGYEQYF.

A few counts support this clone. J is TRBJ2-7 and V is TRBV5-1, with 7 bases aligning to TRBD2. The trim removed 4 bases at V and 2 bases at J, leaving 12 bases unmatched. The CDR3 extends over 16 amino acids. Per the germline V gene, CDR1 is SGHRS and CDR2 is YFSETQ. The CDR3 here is CASSPHLGGSPYEQYF. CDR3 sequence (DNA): TGCGCCAGCAGCCCGCATCTGGGGGGGTCTCCCTACGAGCAGTACTTC.

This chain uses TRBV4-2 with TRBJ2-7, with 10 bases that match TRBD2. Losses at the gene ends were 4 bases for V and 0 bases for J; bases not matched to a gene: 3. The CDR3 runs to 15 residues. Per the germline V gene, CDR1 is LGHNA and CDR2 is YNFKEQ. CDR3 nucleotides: TGTGCCAGCAGCCCACTAGCGGGGAGCTCCTACGAGCAGTACTTC. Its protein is CASSPLAGSSYEQYF.

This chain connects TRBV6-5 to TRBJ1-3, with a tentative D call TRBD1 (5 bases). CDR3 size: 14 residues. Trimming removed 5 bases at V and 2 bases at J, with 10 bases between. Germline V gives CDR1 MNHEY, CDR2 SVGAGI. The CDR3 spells CASSEGEAGNTIYF. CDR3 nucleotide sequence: TGTGCCAGCAGTGAAGGGGAAGCTGGAAACACCATATATTTT.

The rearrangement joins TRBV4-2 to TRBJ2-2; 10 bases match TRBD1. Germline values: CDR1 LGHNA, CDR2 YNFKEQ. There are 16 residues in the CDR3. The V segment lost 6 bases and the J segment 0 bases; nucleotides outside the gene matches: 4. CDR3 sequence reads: CASRGTGASNTGELFF. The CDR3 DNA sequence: TGTGCCAGCAGAGGGACAGGGGCATCGAACACCGGGGAGCTGTTTTTT.

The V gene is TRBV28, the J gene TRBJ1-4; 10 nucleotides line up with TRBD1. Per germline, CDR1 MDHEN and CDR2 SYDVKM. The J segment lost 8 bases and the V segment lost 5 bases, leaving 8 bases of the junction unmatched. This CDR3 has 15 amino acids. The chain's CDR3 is CASSIRQGAREKLFF. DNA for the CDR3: TGTGCCAGCAGTATCAGACAGGGGGCTCGAGAAAAACTGTTTTTT.

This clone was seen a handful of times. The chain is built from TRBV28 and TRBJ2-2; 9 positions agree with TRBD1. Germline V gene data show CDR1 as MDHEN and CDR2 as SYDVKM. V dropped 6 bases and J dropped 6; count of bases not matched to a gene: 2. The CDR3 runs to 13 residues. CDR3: CASSRDRAGELFF. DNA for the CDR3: TGTGCCAGCAGCCGGGACAGGGCCGGGGAGCTGTTTTTT.

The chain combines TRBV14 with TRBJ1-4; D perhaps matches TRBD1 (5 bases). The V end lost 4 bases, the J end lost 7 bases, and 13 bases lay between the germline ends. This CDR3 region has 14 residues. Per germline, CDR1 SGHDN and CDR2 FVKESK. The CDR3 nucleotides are TGTGCCAGCAGCCCCAACCTAAGGGGTGAAAAACTGTTTTTT. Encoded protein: CASSPNLRGEKLFF.

The CDR3 loop reads CSVEDYLAPTGTQYF. The CDR3 DNA reads as TGCAGCGTTGAAGACTATCTAGCGCCCACCGGGACCCAGTACTTC. This chain joins TRBV29-1 and TRBJ2-5, with a tentative D call TRBD2 (6 bases). Germline CDR1 and CDR2: SQVTM and ANQGSEA. CDR3 length equals 15 residues. Trimming removed 0 bases at V and 7 bases at J, with 18 bases between.